This T cell receptor beta chain was sequenced in a study of blood T cells in healthy people across ages. Of note for this clonotype: As yet, its antigen is unknown.

Caucasian individuals from Russia who were healthy and aged 6 to 90 acted as donors. Per individual sample, total RNA of at least 6 micrograms was extracted. A J-beta primer mix and a sample-barcoded 5' primer were used in a second PCR of about 6 to 12 cycles. TCRdb processed the 5' RACE reads anew with MiXCR; each CDR3 protein has one entry. The sample lists about 940,000 distinct CDR3 sequences, 45% to 50% occurring once. Study-wide findings and caveats: In older individuals, TCR beta diversity per million T cells was lower, falling roughly linearly with age.

Germline V lookup: CDR1 SGHRS, CDR2 YFSETQ. The junction had 11 bases not matched to a gene; V was cut back by 4 bases and J by 3 bases. The CDR3 runs 16 residues. This clonotype originated in a man younger than 40 in good health. This chain uses TRBV5-1 with TRBJ2-5, with 8 bases identical to TRBD2. The sample taken for sequencing was blood. In nucleotides, the CDR3 is TGCGCCAGCAGCACGGTACCGGGGGGGCCGGAAGAGACCCAGTACTTC. Translating it yields CASSTVPGGPEETQYF.